This T cell receptor beta chain was sequenced during a study of CXCR3-negative and CXCR3-positive naive CD8 T cells. Findings and limits, study-wide: Naive subsets displayed similar surface CD5, and TCR strength was inferred from TRB CDR3 properties. Partly lower CXCR3 expression followed cryopreservation, and most assays relied on fresh PBMCs.

On this clonotype itself: Its cognate antigen is unknown.

The CDR3 loop spans 12 amino acids. Looked up from germline, CDR1 is SQVTM and CDR2 is ANQGSEA. Preparation of TRB cDNA libraries relied on 5' RACE carrying UMI labels. For each CDR3 protein, TCRdb gives one entry from its re-call of the 5' RACE reads, without DNA. In total, the table holds about 43,000 distinct CDR3 sequences. The chain employs TRBV29-1 and TRBJ2-1; there is no DNA to check the TCRdb D call of TRBD1. Sequencing was performed on memory CD8+ T cells from blood. The receptor was isolated from a human donor in good health. Some clones in this sample may be carry-over from other donors' samples. The CDR3 reads CSVEEGAGAPFF.